This T cell receptor (beta chain) is drawn from a study of cytomegalovirus exposure and HLA in healthy donors. A multiplex PCR was run with 60 Vbeta primers and 13 Jbeta primers. The data were produced by immunoSEQ multiplex PCR, yet TCRdb's version contains in-frame clones alone and is incomplete. The table has some 150,000 clones, approximately 76% seen once; the top ten hold over 1.1%. Turning to this clone: What it binds is unknown.

Study-level points and caveats: Across donors, presence/absence analyses took sequencing depth to be roughly uniform.

This CDR3 contains 15 residues. Germline-derived CDR1 and CDR2 are SGHNT and YYREEE (reference sequence). Trimming removed 4 bases from V and 6 bases from J; junction bases left unmatched: 10. The clonotype was recovered from a man aged 55-75 years in good health and CMV-seronegative. The chain has TRBV5-4 and TRBJ1-2; 9 nucleotides line up with TRBD1. The source material was PBMCs. For the CDR3, the DNA is TGTGCCAGCAGCCCGGGACAGGGAAGAAGGGATGGCTACACCTTC. Translation: CASSPGQGRRDGYTF.